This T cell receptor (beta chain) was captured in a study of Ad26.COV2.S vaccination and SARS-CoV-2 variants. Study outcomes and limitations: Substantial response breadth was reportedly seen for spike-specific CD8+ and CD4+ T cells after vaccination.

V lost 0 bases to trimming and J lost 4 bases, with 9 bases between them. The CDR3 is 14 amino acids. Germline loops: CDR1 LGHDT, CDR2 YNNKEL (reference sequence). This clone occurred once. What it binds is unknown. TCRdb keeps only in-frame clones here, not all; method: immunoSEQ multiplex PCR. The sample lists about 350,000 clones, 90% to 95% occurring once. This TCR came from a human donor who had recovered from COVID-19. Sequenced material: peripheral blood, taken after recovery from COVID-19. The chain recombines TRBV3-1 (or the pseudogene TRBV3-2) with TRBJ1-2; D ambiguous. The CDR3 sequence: CASSQEGTIYGYTF. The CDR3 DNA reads TGTGCCAGCAGCCAAGAGGGCACTATCTATGGCTACACCTTC.